Sequencing of this T cell receptor (beta chain) was carried out in a study of OX40 agonist ivuxolimab in advanced cancers. Study-wide context: It was permissible to have had prior anti-PD-1, anti-PD-L1 or anti-CTLA-4 therapy, and around 40% had some.

Generated by immunoSEQ multiplex PCR, the TCRdb table keeps only in-frame clones and is missing some. Of some 75,000 clones detected, 84% appear once; the ten largest clones hold 2% to 2.5%. Patients were ineligible given autoimmune disease history or systemic immunosuppression. In its sample, this clone was seen a few times. The antigen remains undetermined. The study, taken as a whole, reports: The authors did not determine the antigen specificity of the expanded peripheral T cells.

This specimen was CD4+ or CD8+ T cells sorted from blood, taken in a trial of the OX40 agonist ivuxolimab. The clonotype was recovered from an adult with an advanced solid tumor such as melanoma, head and neck, liver or kidney cancer.

CDR3 in DNA: TGTGCCAGCAGCTTGGGACAGGGAAGTTACAATGAGCAGTTCTTC. The encoded protein is CASSLGQGSYNEQFF. This chain connects TRBV5-4 to TRBJ2-1, with TRBD1 identical over 7 bases. Germline CDR1 reads SGHNT; CDR2 reads YYREEE (reference sequence). V lost 0 bases and J lost 4; bases outside the gene matches: 4. The CDR3 loop spans 15 amino acids.